One and the same sample provided the 20 T cell receptor beta chains below, sequenced in a study of cytomegalovirus exposure and HLA in healthy donors. 13 Jbeta primers and 60 Vbeta primers were used for the PCR. Sequenced by immunoSEQ multiplex PCR; TCRdb stores in-frame clones only, minus some. The table records 100,000 to 150,000 clones, approximately 17% of them present only once. Sample: PBMCs. These receptors all come from a female donor in good health and CMV-seropositive.

This clone came up a few times. This chain joins TRBV27 and TRBJ2-6, with D unresolved. The CDR3 spans 17 residues. Germline V lookup: CDR1 MNHEY, CDR2 SMNVEV (reference sequence). Trimming took 6 bases from V and 0 from J, leaving 15 bases between them. The CDR3 DNA reads as TGTGCCAGCAGCGGTACAGAGCCCCTCTCTGGGGCCAACGTCCTGACTTTC. It is translated as CASSGTEPLSGANVLTF.

This clone was found a few times. The genes are TRBV5-1 and TRBJ1-4; D ambiguous. CDR1 is SGHRS, CDR2 YFSETQ, per germline. V lost 0 bases and J lost 7, with 13 bases in between. This CDR3 is 15 amino acids long. This CDR3 is CASSLGPGSSEKLFF. The CDR3 nucleotides are TGCGCCAGCAGCTTGGGACCGGGATCGAGTGAAAAACTGTTTTTT.

This clone was observed a few times. The chain links TRBV4-1 to TRBJ2-7; D gene unclear. Trimming shortened V by 5 bases and J by 0 bases, and 14 bases separated the two germline ends. Per germline, CDR1 MGHRA and CDR2 YSYEKL. This CDR3 spans 15 amino acids. The CDR3 DNA is TGCGCCAGCAGCTCCTTTCTAACAGCCTCCTACGAGCAGTACTTC. It encodes CASSSFLTASYEQYF.

This chain connects TRBV7-2 to TRBJ2-3; 7 bases match TRBD2. The CDR3 sequence is 13 residues long. Germline CDR1 is SGHTA and CDR2 is FQGNSA. Trimming removed 8 bases from V and 2 bases from J; junction bases left unmatched: 4. The CDR3 DNA reads as TGTGCCAGCGGGCTAGCGGACACAGATACGCAGTATTTT. It is translated as CASGLADTDTQYF. Looking up the rest from reference TRBV7-2 and TRBJ2-3 gives the full variable domain: GAGVSQSPSNKVTEKGKDVELRCDPISGHTALYWYRQSLGQGLEFLIYFQGNSAPDKSGLPSDRFSAERTGGSVSTLTIQRTQQEDSAVYLCASGLADTDTQYFGPGTRLTVL.

V and J are TRBV19 and TRBJ1-5, with D maybe TRBD1 (5 bases). V was trimmed by 7 bases and J by 4 bases, leaving 20 bases between them. CDR1 is LNHDA and CDR2 is SQIVND in the germline V gene (reference sequence). CDR3 length: 16 amino acids. CDR3 sequence reads: CASIVTGRVDNQPQHF. CDR3 DNA: TGTGCCAGTATAGTCACAGGCAGGGTGGATAATCAGCCCCAGCATTTT.

This sequence joins TRBV5-6 and TRBJ2-1, with D maybe TRBD2 (6 bases). Trimming took off 0 bases at V and 7 bases at J, with 14 bases between the two ends. The germline V gene encodes CDR1 SGHDT and CDR2 YYEEEE. The CDR3 spans 15 residues. The CDR3, as DNA: TGTGCCAGCAGCTTGGGGTCGCCCGGGGGAAATGAGCAGTTCTTC. Protein product: CASSLGSPGGNEQFF.

The sample holds a few counts of this clone. This sequence joins TRBV5-6 and TRBJ2-7; TRBD2 is a possible D gene (5 bases). Germline loops: CDR1 SGHDT, CDR2 YYEEEE. V was cut by 1 base and J by 7 bases, with 24 bases left in between. This CDR3 is built from 17 residues. CDR3 sequence: CASSLLAARLSSSEQYF. The CDR3, as DNA: TGTGCCAGCAGCTTGTTGGCCGCGCGACTATCCTCCTCTGAGCAGTACTTC.

DNA for the CDR3: TGCGCCAGCAGTGAAGGCCCCGGGACAGGATCCTACGAGCAGTACTTC. Translated, it gives CASSEGPGTGSYEQYF. V usage is TRBV10-1 and J usage is TRBJ2-7, with 8 bases aligning to TRBD1. Germline V lookup: CDR1 WNHNN, CDR2 SYGVQD (reference sequence). The CDR3 is made up of 16 amino acids. With V trimmed by 3 bases and J by 1 base, 8 bases remained unmatched.

This clone was observed once. V and J are TRBV7-6 and TRBJ2-2; 9 positions agree with TRBD1. This CDR3 comprises 15 residues. Unmatched junction bases numbered 5, after V lost 5 bases and J lost 4 bases. Germline assignment: CDR1 SGHVS and CDR2 FNYEAQ. DNA of the CDR3: TGTGCCAGCAGCCCTAGACAGGGGGGCACCGGGGAGCTGTTTTTT. It is translated as CASSPRQGGTGELFF.

This rearrangement joins TRBV9 to TRBJ2-3; weak D call: TRBD2 (6 bases). Trimming stripped 1 base from V and 1 base from J, with 10 bases between. CDR1 and CDR2 from the germline V gene are SGDLS and YYNGEE. This CDR3 is 15 amino acids long. Written as DNA, the CDR3 is TGTGCCAGCAGCGTACTTCCTAGCGGCACAGATACGCAGTATTTT. Translation: CASSVLPSGTDTQYF. The whole variable domain, remainder taken from reference TRBV9 and TRBJ2-3, is DSGVTQTPKHLITATGQRVTLRCSPRSGDLSVYWYQQSLDQGLQFLIQYYNGEERAKGNILERFSAQQFPDLHSELNLSSLELGDSALYFCASSVLPSGTDTQYFGPGTRLTVL.

The chain is built from TRBV6-5 and TRBJ2-6; D perhaps matches TRBD2 (6 bases). The length of the CDR3 is 16 residues. Germline CDR1 is MNHEY and CDR2 is SVGAGI. The ends were cut back, 2 bases at V and 0 bases at J, with 8 bases in the middle. The CDR3: CASSYIGGSGANVLTF. The CDR3, as DNA: TGTGCCAGCAGTTACATCGGGGGCTCTGGGGCCAACGTCCTGACTTTC.

V and J are TRBV28 and TRBJ1-2; D not resolved. The V gene's germline CDR1 is MDHEN and CDR2 SYDVKM. Trimming took 3 bases from V and 7 from J, leaving 18 bases between them. The CDR3 runs to 15 residues. CDR3 in DNA: TGTGCCAGCAGTTTGCATGCCCCAGAAACGGGTGGCTACACCTTC. Encoded protein: CASSLHAPETGGYTF.

This clone was counted only a few times. The genes are TRBV6-5 and TRBJ1-6; D gene ambiguous. Trimming left V 0 bases short and J 7 bases short, with 7 bases between. The CDR3 sequence is 14 residues long. Germline V CDR1 and CDR2: MNHEY, SVGAGI. The CDR3 region is CASSYSSGNSPLHF. CDR3 nucleotide sequence: TGTGCCAGCAGTTACTCCTCCGGGAATTCACCCCTCCACTTT.

This rearrangement joins TRBV29-1 to TRBJ2-7; the D gene is possibly TRBD2 (6 bases). The ends were cut back, 6 bases at V and 1 base at J, with 10 bases in the middle. This CDR3 has 12 amino acids. The V gene's germline CDR1 is SQVTM and CDR2 ANQGSEA. CDR3 sequence (DNA): TGCAGCGTGGGACTCCGATCCTACGAGCAGTACTTC. Translation: CSVGLRSYEQYF.

This clone was seen a handful of times. The gene calls are TRBV7-2 and TRBJ2-2, with 7 positions matching TRBD2. CDR3 length: 15 residues. V lost 3 bases, J lost 4 bases, and 5 bases stayed unmatched. CDR1 and CDR2 from the germline V gene are SGHTA and FQGNSA. The CDR3, as DNA: TGTGCCAGCAGCTTTTCCAGCGGGGTCACCGGGGAGCTGTTTTTT. Protein product: CASSFSSGVTGELFF.

The rearrangement links TRBV11-2 to TRBJ1-3, with 12 bases identical to TRBD1. The germline gives CDR1 SGHAT, CDR2 FQNNGV. CDR3 length equals 14 residues. Trimming at V came to 4 bases and at J to 10 bases, leaving 5 bases not matched to a gene. The CDR3 loop reads CASSSGTGGFTIYF. CDR3 DNA sequence: TGTGCCAGCAGCTCCGGGACAGGGGGCTTTACCATATATTTT.

In this sample, this clone turned up a few times. The chain uses TRBV10-3 and TRBJ2-6; 9 nucleotides agree with TRBD2. The ends lost 3 bases at V and 0 bases at J; junction bases unmatched: 9. Germline CDR1 reads ENHRY; CDR2 reads SYGVKD. The CDR3 runs 19 residues. CDR3 sequence reads: CAISDLLAGALSGANVLTF. CDR3 sequence (DNA): TGTGCCATCAGTGACCTTTTAGCGGGGGCCCTCTCTGGGGCCAACGTCCTGACTTTC.

This chain links TRBV13 with TRBJ2-7; maybe TRBD1 (6 bases). There are 15 residues in the CDR3. Germline V gives CDR1 PRHDT, CDR2 FYEKMQ (reference sequence). Trimming stripped 1 base from V and 3 bases from J, with 13 bases between. CDR3 loop: CASSLEGQPDYEQYF. The CDR3 coding sequence is TGTGCCAGCAGCTTAGAAGGACAGCCCGACTACGAGCAGTACTTC.

This clone was detected a few times. The chain is built from TRBV30 and TRBJ1-1; tentatively, D is TRBD1 (6 bases). CDR1 is GTSNPN and CDR2 is SVGIG in the germline V gene (reference sequence). CDR3 length: 11 residues. V lost 0 bases and J lost 10, with 9 bases in between. CDR3 bases: TGTGCCTGGAGTGTAAGGGGGGGAGCTTTCTTT. Translating it yields CAWSVRGGAFF.

This clone was picked up a small number of times. The chain combines TRBV18 with TRBJ1-2; D call uncertain. This CDR3 is 12 amino acids long. Per the germline V gene, CDR1 is KGHSH and CDR2 is LQKENI. V was clipped by 1 base and J by 3 bases, with 3 bases between them. CDR3 nucleotides: TGTGCCAGCTCACCACGAGACTATGGCTACACCTTC. This encodes CASSPRDYGYTF.